These 4 T cell receptor beta chains were all obtained from the same sample, sequenced in a study of blood T cell repertoires in COVID-19. Produced via immunoSEQ multiplex PCR; TCRdb's table is partial and in-frame only. The sample has roughly 130,000 clones; around 83% are singletons. Sequencing used peripheral blood. Receptors were obtained from a woman aged 45-65 years with acute or convalescent COVID-19.

This clone was observed a single time. The rearrangement joins TRBV30 to TRBJ1-1, with a tentative D call TRBD1 (5 bases). The CDR3 sequence is 14 residues long. Germline V gene data show CDR1 as GTSNPN and CDR2 as SVGIG (reference sequence). The V and J ends lost 4 bases and 0 bases respectively, with 12 bases between them. The CDR3 region is CAWILRGMNTEAFF. CDR3 bases: TGTGCCTGGATCTTACGGGGGATGAACACTGAAGCTTTCTTT.

CDR3 sequence: CASSSYAGFTGANVLTF. The CDR3, as DNA: TGTGCCAGCAGCTCATACGCAGGGTTTACTGGGGCCAACGTCCTGACTTTC. V and J are TRBV3-1 (or the pseudogene TRBV3-2) and TRBJ2-6, with D perhaps matching TRBD1 (5 bases). The V end lost 5 bases, the J end lost 2 bases, and 16 bases lay between the germline ends. CDR3 length equals 17 residues. Per the germline V gene, CDR1 is LGHDT and CDR2 is YNNKEL (reference sequence).

This chain joins TRBV30 and TRBJ1-5; no definite D call. CDR3 length equals 13 residues. Germline V gives CDR1 GTSNPN, CDR2 SVGIG (reference sequence). The V and J ends lost 8 bases and 1 base respectively, with 12 bases between them. The CDR3, as DNA: TGTGCCCGACACAACCAAAGCAATCAGCCCCAGCATTTT. Its protein product is CARHNQSNQPQHF.

This sequence joins TRBV6-6 and TRBJ1-4; TRBD1 matches 7 bases. CDR1 is MNHNY, CDR2 SVGAGI, per germline (reference sequence). The V gene end was trimmed by 2 bases and the J gene end by 6 bases; junction bases not matched to a gene: 9. The CDR3 spans 16 residues. The CDR3 nucleotides read TGTGCCAGCAGTTACCTAGGCCTTGGGACAGATGAAAAACTGTTTTTT. It encodes CASSYLGLGTDEKLFF.